This T cell receptor (beta chain) appears in the sequencing data of a study of OX40 agonist ivuxolimab in advanced cancers. With regard to the full study: Ivuxolimab was an agonistic, fully human IgG2 monoclonal antibody directed against OX40 (CD134), a costimulatory receptor. Intravenous ivuxolimab was administered to patients every 2 weeks at six dose levels: 0.01, 0.1, 0.3, 1.5, 3 and 10 mg/kg. Among the 50 to 55 dose-escalation patients, some 20 had hepatocellular carcinoma, about 15 melanoma, 9 renal cell carcinoma and 9 head and neck cancer. The dose-escalation cohort was about 83% male with a mean age of approximately 60 years, ranging from roughly 20 to 80. Prior anti-PD-1, anti-PD-L1 or anti-CTLA-4 therapy was permitted, and checkpoint inhibitors had been received by roughly 40% of dose-escalation patients. Partial responses were achieved by three dose-escalation patients, of whom one had hepatocellular carcinoma and two had cutaneous melanoma. The purpose of peripheral TCRbeta sequencing was to test whether ivuxolimab changed TCR sequence diversity and led to clonal T-cell expansion. The paper covers the monotherapy dose-escalation part of the phase I ivuxolimab trial, which included N of about 56 patients. Findings and caveats that apply to the study as a whole: After ivuxolimab, more expanded clones were found on average in CD8+ T cells than in CD4+ T cells. The antigen specificity of the peripheral T cells that underwent clonal expansion was not determined. Low levels of normalized T-cell clonal expansion were also seen in some patients who did not respond. At doses from 0.1 to 3.0 mg/kg, clonal expansion was seen in both CD4+ and CD8+ blood T cells between baseline and week 6. In partial responders in the 0.1-3.0 mg/kg groups, normalized peripheral clonal expansion was found to be among the lowest, especially among CD8+ T cells.

The trial excluded patients who had a history of autoimmune disease or who were on systemic immunosuppression. Peripheral blood for TCR sequencing was drawn from every dose cohort at baseline, at cycle 4 day 1 and at cycle 7 day 1. Samples came from an open-label, multicenter, first-in-human phase I dose-escalation trial of ivuxolimab. The trial enrolled adults with locally advanced or metastatic head and neck squamous cell, hepatocellular, melanoma or renal cell carcinoma. Before TCR sequencing, CD4+ and CD8+ T cells were separately sorted from peripheral blood. To sequence the TCRbeta CDR3 region, genomic DNA was isolated from the sorted cells. The immunoSEQ Assay was used for sequencing of TCRbeta CDR3 regions. Entries here come from immuneACCESS through TCRdb and include only in-frame sequences with V and J called. Some clones fail to appear in such tables; in the studies checked, an unresolved V gene covers under half of the shortfall, and the cause of the remainder is unknown. For this sample the table gives 35,000 to 45,000 clones, of which 85% to 90% were detected only once. Of the sample, roughly 13% is held by the ten largest clones.

Notes on this clone: Its antigen has not been determined. Base qualities are not provided; no much larger clone lies one nucleotide away.

CDR1 MNHEY and CDR2 SMNVEV were looked up in the germline V gene (reference sequence). From cysteine to phenylalanine, the CDR3 is 17 amino acids long. Only the CDR3 part of the read is kept: 51 bases, read in frame from the first base. V is reduced by 0 bases and J by 5 bases, leaving a spacing of 16 bases between them. The sequence is built from TRBV27 and TRBJ2-2, with a weak D call of TRBD2 (6 bases match). The TCR was taken from an adult with an advanced solid tumor such as melanoma, head and neck, liver or kidney cancer. This sample comprised CD4+ or CD8+ T cells sorted from blood, obtained in a trial of the OX40 agonist ivuxolimab. The sequenced DNA is TGTGCCAGCAGTTTATCATGGGCTAGCGCTGATACCGGGGAGCTGTTTTTT. It encodes CASSLSWASADTGELFF.